Presented here are 21 T cell receptor beta chains from one specimen sequenced in a study of post-analysis software for immune sequencing data (dated by TCRdb to 2013 to 2016). Library generation was performed with PCR. Sequencing was performed on an Illumina HiSeq 2500. To reduce PCR and sequencing biases, unique molecular identifiers were built into the TCR beta cDNA libraries. TCRdb trimmed the raw reads at Q25, called clones with MiXCR and kept productive beta chains. Rows with a matching CDR3 protein are joined into one entry that keeps the most common DNA and genes. In this sample the table shows more than 450,000 distinct CDR3 sequences, under 40% of which occur a single time. The leading ten clones occupy around 6.1% of the sample. These receptors have no known antigen. What the study reported, not specific to this receptor: A few TRBV segments, including TRBV5-6, TRBV5-1 and TRBV20-1, were significantly more frequent in patients than controls.

The specimen was blood. The receptors shown here come from a girl younger than 18 with multiple sclerosis.

The chain employs TRBV27 and TRBJ2-1; D is unresolved. V lost 8 bases to trimming and J lost 0 bases, with 5 bases between them. The CDR3 consists of 12 residues. Germline V gene lookup returns CDR1 MNHEY and CDR2 SMNVEV (reference sequence). CDR3 sequence: CASRSSYNEQFF. The CDR3 bases are TGTGCCAGCCGATCCTCCTACAATGAGCAGTTCTTC.

J is TRBJ2-7 and V is TRBV20-1, with 12 bases that match TRBD1. This CDR3 contains 15 residues. J lost 4 bases, V lost 3 bases, and 7 bases had no gene match. Germline values: CDR1 DFQATT, CDR2 SNEGSKA (reference sequence). The CDR3: CSARTGTGGAYEQYF. CDR3 nucleotides: TGCAGTGCTAGGACCGGGACAGGGGGCGCGTACGAGCAGTACTTC.

This rearrangement joins TRBV7-3 to TRBJ2-1, with 9 bases aligning to TRBD2. Germline V gene sequence: CDR1 SGHTA, CDR2 FQGTGA. The ends lost 2 bases at V and 3 bases at J; junction bases unmatched: 5. The CDR3 sequence is 16 residues long. The CDR3 nucleotides are TGTGCCAGCAGCTTACGAGTTAGCGGGGGCTACAATGAGCAGTTCTTC. Its translation: CASSLRVSGGYNEQFF.

The chain is built from TRBV5-1 and TRBJ2-5; TRBD2 matches 14 bases. The DNA end is more similar to TRBJ2-7, so the J call may be wrong. This CDR3 region has 16 residues. Germline V lookup: CDR1 SGHRS, CDR2 YFSETQ. CDR3 loop: CASSLVGLAGAAEQYF. In DNA form, the CDR3 reads TGCGCCAGCAGCTTGGTGGGACTAGCGGGGGCTGCCGAGCAGTACTTC.

Only a few counts were recorded for this clonotype. CDR3 protein: CASRELAGLRNEQFF. Here the CDR3 DNA reads TGTGCCAGCAGGGAACTAGCGGGTTTAAGAAATGAGCAGTTCTTC. The V call is TRBV12-3 or TRBV12-4, the J call TRBJ2-1, with 9 bases identical to TRBD2. The V gene end was trimmed by 6 bases and the J gene end by 7 bases; junction bases not matched to a gene: 10. CDR3 length equals 15 residues.

This clonotype was recorded a few times. CDR3 sequence: CASISLSGSQETQYF. In DNA, the CDR3 is TGTGCCAGCATTTCGCTTAGCGGGTCTCAGGAGACCCAGTACTTC. The chain combines TRBV6-6 with TRBJ2-5, with TRBD2 matching over 7 bases. After removal of 7 bases from V and 5 bases from J, the junction contained 13 bases not matched to a gene. Germline loops: CDR1 MNHNY, CDR2 SVGAGI (reference sequence). There are 15 residues in the CDR3.

This clonotype is a singleton in its sample. V usage is TRBV7-8 and J usage is TRBJ2-7; a possible D gene is TRBD2 (6 bases). This CDR3 has 15 residues. Trimming cost V 5 bases and J 2 bases, with 16 bases left between them. The germline V gene encodes CDR1 SGHVS and CDR2 FQNEAQ. CDR3 region: CASSRTAGRTYEQYF. The DNA for the CDR3 is TGTGCCAGCAGCCGGACTGCGGGGAGGACCTACGAGCAGTACTTC.

CDR3 bases: TGTGCCAGCAGTTTTGACAACGGCTATGGCTACACCTTC. The encoded protein is CASSFDNGYGYTF. V is TRBV28 and J is TRBJ1-2; no definite D call. CDR3 size: 13 residues. Trimming left V 3 bases short and J 4 bases short, with 9 bases between. Germline V gene sequence: CDR1 MDHEN, CDR2 SYDVKM.

This chain links TRBV29-1 with TRBJ1-6, with D hard to call. Germline V gene sequence: CDR1 SQVTM, CDR2 ANQGSEA. Trimming left V 3 bases short and J 5 bases short, with 5 bases between. The CDR3 runs to 12 residues. The CDR3 loop is CSVDGDNSPLHF. The CDR3 coding sequence is TGCAGCGTTGACGGGGATAATTCACCCCTCCACTTT.

This clonotype was found a few times. It may be a read error: a sequence one base away is much more abundant. The chain has TRBV10-3 and TRBJ2-7, with 7 bases lining up with TRBD1. Unmatched junction bases numbered 2, after V lost 5 bases and J lost 1 base. This CDR3 comprises 13 residues. Looked up from germline, CDR1 is ENHRY and CDR2 is SYGVKD. The CDR3 loop is CAISPGQSYEQYF. The DNA for the CDR3 is TGTGCCATCAGTCCGGGACAGTCCTACGAGCAGTACTTC.

A few counts support this clonotype. The V gene is TRBV7-3, the J gene TRBJ2-3; D is unresolved. The germline V gene encodes CDR1 SGHTA and CDR2 FQGTGA. V was cut by 4 bases and J by 2 bases, with 10 bases left in between. The CDR3 loop spans 14 amino acids. The DNA of the CDR3 is TGTGCCAGCAGCTCTCAGACCCTCACAGATACGCAGTATTTT. Residues: CASSSQTLTDTQYF.

The chain recombines TRBV28 with TRBJ1-6; 7 bases are shared with TRBD1. V lost 8 bases to trimming and J lost 8 bases; unmatched junction nucleotides: 12. CDR1 is MDHEN and CDR2 is SYDVKM in the germline V gene. This CDR3 comprises 15 residues. The CDR3 nucleotides are TGTGCCAGCCGCCATCCAGGGGGGCTCTATTCACCCCTCCACTTT. Encoded protein: CASRHPGGLYSPLHF.

This chain joins TRBV20-1 and TRBJ2-1, with 15 nucleotides matching TRBD2. The V gene end was trimmed by 0 bases and the J gene end by 1 base; junction bases not matched to a gene: 10. The CDR3 consists of 20 residues. In germline, CDR1 is DFQATT, CDR2 SNEGSKA (reference sequence). CDR3 nucleotide sequence: TGCAGTGCTAGAGATCTAAGGACTAGCGGGGGGGCTAGGTCCTACAATGAGCAGTTCTTC. Residues: CSARDLRTSGGARSYNEQFF.

The sample holds one count of this clonotype. V gene TRBV12-3 or TRBV12-4 combines with J gene TRBJ2-3; tentative D call: TRBD1 (7 bases). V lost 5 bases and J lost 13, with 28 bases in between. This CDR3 spans 16 amino acids. CDR3 DNA sequence: TGTGCCAGCAGTGCAAAGACAGGGACTGGAACAGATGCGGAGTATTTT. Amino acids: CASSAKTGTGTDAEYF.

The chain carries TRBV6-6 and TRBJ1-5, with D tentatively TRBD1 (6 bases). There are 15 residues in the CDR3. The V gene's germline CDR1 is MNHNY and CDR2 SVGAGI (reference sequence). V was clipped by 2 bases and J by 2 bases, with 10 bases between them. The CDR3 loop is CASSYRAGGNQPQHF. The CDR3 bases are TGTGCCAGCAGTTACCGAGCAGGGGGCAATCAGCCCCAGCATTTT.

This clonotype was detected many times. V and J are TRBV7-6 and TRBJ2-1, with D possibly being TRBD2 (7 bases). V shed 5 bases and J shed 8 bases, with 25 bases lying between them. This CDR3 has 17 amino acids. Germline V gene sequence: CDR1 SGHVS, CDR2 FNYEAQ. The CDR3 DNA reads as TGTGCCAGCAGCCTCCCGGGGGAGTGGGGGGGCAGGTATGAGCAGTTCTTC. Translating gives CASSLPGEWGGRYEQFF.

The genes are TRBV12-3 or TRBV12-4 and TRBJ1-1; no clear D. The CDR3 runs to 17 residues. Trimming shortened V by 5 bases and J by 0 bases, and 19 bases separated the two germline ends. The CDR3 region has the DNA TGTGCCAGCAGTCCATACCTTATCCCCAATATGAACACTGAAGCTTTCTTT. Translated: CASSPYLIPNMNTEAFF.

This clonotype was counted only a few times. J is TRBJ2-1 and V is TRBV5-6, with 8 bases lining up with TRBD1. CDR3 length equals 17 residues. Germline V lookup: CDR1 SGHDT, CDR2 YYEEEE. The trim removed 0 bases at V and 7 bases at J, leaving 12 bases unmatched. CDR3 coding DNA: TGTGCCAGCAGCTTGGTTGTTCGGGGACAGGCTATTAATGAGCAGTTCTTC. Translating it yields CASSLVVRGQAINEQFF.

This clonotype occurred a few times. The genes are TRBV6-6 and TRBJ1-4, with 8 bases that match TRBD1. Trimming cost V 4 bases and J 8 bases; bases outside gene matches: 9. The CDR3 is 15 residues long. The germline V gene encodes CDR1 MNHNY and CDR2 SVGAGI (reference sequence). As DNA, the CDR3 is TGTGCCAGCAGTTCCGACAGGGGCGGGGGGGAAAAACTGTTTTTT. It codes for CASSSDRGGGEKLFF.

The gene calls are TRBV20-1 and TRBJ1-5, with TRBD1 matching over 7 bases. The V gene end was trimmed by 6 bases and the J gene end by 6 bases; junction bases not matched to a gene: 8. Germline values: CDR1 DFQATT, CDR2 SNEGSKA (reference sequence). The CDR3 loop spans 13 amino acids. The CDR3 DNA reads as TGCAGTGCAACGACAGGGTCAAGTCAGCCCCAGCATTTT. The encoded protein is CSATTGSSQPQHF.

The table lists this clonotype with a few counts. The genes are TRBV7-9 and TRBJ2-7, with D unclear. The tail of the sequence fits TRBJ2-5 better, so the J call may be wrong. The CDR3 runs 12 residues. Germline-derived CDR1 and CDR2 are SEHNR and FQNEAQ (reference sequence). CDR3 coding DNA: TGTGCCAGCAGCTCCCGTCCTGCGACCCAGTACTTC. Encoded protein: CASSSRPATQYF.